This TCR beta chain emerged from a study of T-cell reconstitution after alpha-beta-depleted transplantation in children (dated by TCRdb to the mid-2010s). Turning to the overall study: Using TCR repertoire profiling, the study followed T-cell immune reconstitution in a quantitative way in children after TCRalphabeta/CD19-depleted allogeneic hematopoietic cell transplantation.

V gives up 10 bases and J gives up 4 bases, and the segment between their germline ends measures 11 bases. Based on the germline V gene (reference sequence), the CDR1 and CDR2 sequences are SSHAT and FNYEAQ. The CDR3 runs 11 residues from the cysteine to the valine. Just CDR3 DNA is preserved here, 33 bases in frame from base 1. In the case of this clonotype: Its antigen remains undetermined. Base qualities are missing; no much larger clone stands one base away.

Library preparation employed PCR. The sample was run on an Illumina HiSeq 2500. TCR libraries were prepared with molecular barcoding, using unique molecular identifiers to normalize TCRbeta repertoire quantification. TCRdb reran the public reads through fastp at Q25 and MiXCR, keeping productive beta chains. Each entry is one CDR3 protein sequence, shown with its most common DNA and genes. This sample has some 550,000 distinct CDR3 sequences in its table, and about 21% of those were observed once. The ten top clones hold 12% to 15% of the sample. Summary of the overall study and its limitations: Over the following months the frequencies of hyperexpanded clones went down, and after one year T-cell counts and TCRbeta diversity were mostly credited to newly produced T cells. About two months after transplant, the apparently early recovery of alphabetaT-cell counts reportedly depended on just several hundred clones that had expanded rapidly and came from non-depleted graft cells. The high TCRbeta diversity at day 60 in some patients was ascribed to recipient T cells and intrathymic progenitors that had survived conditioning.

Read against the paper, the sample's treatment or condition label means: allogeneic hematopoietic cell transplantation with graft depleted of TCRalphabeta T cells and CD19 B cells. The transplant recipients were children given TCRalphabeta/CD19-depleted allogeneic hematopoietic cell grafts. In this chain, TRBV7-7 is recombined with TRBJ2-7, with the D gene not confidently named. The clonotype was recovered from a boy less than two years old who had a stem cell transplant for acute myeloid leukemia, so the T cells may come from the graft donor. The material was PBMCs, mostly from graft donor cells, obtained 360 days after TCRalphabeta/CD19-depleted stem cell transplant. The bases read TGTGCCAACCAACAGAAATACGAGCAGTACGTC. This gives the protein CANQQKYEQYV.